These 27 T cell receptor beta chains originate from one sample sequenced in a study of OX40 agonist ivuxolimab in advanced cancers. The table came from immunoSEQ multiplex PCR; TCRdb's copy has only in-frame clones and leaves some out. The profile shows more than 55,000 clones, about 80% of them singletons. The source was CD4+ or CD8+ T cells sorted from blood, collected in a trial of the OX40 agonist ivuxolimab. These receptors were taken from an adult with an advanced solid tumor such as melanoma, head and neck, liver or kidney cancer.

The rearrangement uses TRBV18 and TRBJ2-7; D gene unclear. Germline values: CDR1 KGHSH, CDR2 LQKENI. The CDR3 is 12 residues long. Trimming removed 1 base at V and 1 base at J, with 2 bases between. CDR3 region: CASSPRSYEQYF. The CDR3 DNA sequence: TGTGCCAGCTCACCACGTTCCTACGAGCAGTACTTC.

This chain links TRBV11-2 with TRBJ2-2; no clear D gene. This CDR3 is built from 14 residues. V lost 1 base, J lost 4 bases, and 7 bases lay in between. Germline CDR1 and CDR2: SGHAT and FQNNGV. The CDR3 sequence is CASSLVVGTGELFF. As DNA, the CDR3 is TGTGCCAGCAGCTTAGTCGTCGGCACCGGGGAGCTGTTTTTT.

V is TRBV7-2 and J is TRBJ2-3, with 7 bases lining up with TRBD2. The CDR3 has 15 residues. CDR1 and CDR2 (germline): SGHTA, FQGNSA. Trimming took 6 bases from V and 1 from J; bases not matched to a gene: 7. The CDR3 DNA reads as TGTGCCAGCAGTATTCAGCGGGGACGCACAGATACGCAGTATTTT. It translates to CASSIQRGRTDTQYF.

In this sample, this clone turned up once. The chain carries TRBV28 and TRBJ2-2; maybe TRBD1 (6 bases). The CDR3 runs 15 residues. Germline CDR1 and CDR2: MDHEN and SYDVKM. V was clipped by 3 bases and J by 6 bases, with 14 bases between them. CDR3 residues: CASSLGAAGSGELFF. As DNA, the CDR3 is TGTGCCAGCAGTTTGGGGGCGGCAGGGTCCGGGGAGCTGTTTTTT.

This chain joins TRBV18 and TRBJ1-4, with D possibly being TRBD1 (6 bases). The V gene's germline CDR1 is KGHSH and CDR2 LQKENI. This CDR3 is 14 amino acids long. Trimming removed 4 bases from V and 5 bases from J, with 11 bases in between. The CDR3 protein is CASSQGHKNEKLFF. For the CDR3, the DNA is TGTGCCAGCTCACAGGGACACAAAAATGAAAAACTGTTTTTT.

The CDR3 DNA sequence: TGTGCCAGCAGTTATAACAGGGTCAATTCACCCCTCCACTTT. Translating it yields CASSYNRVNSPLHF. V and J are TRBV6-5 and TRBJ1-6, with D perhaps TRBD1 (6 bases). Trimming left V 3 bases short and J 7 bases short, with 10 bases between. Per germline, CDR1 MNHEY and CDR2 SVGAGI. CDR3 length: 14 residues.

This chain joins TRBV5-1 and TRBJ2-7, with D tentatively TRBD2 (6 bases). The CDR3 is made up of 14 amino acids. The V end was cut by 4 bases, the J end by 4 bases, with 15 bases between. CDR1 is SGHRS, CDR2 YFSETQ, per germline. The CDR3 nucleotides are TGCGCCAGCAGCCCGAGCGGGCCCCCTTACGAGCAGTACTTC. It specifies CASSPSGPPYEQYF.

The chain employs TRBV7-2 and TRBJ1-2; D unclear. Trimming removed 0 bases at V and 8 bases at J, with 16 bases between. Looked up from germline, CDR1 is SGHTA and CDR2 is FQGNSA. CDR3 length: 15 residues. CDR3 in amino acids: CASSLAGFQARGYTF. In DNA form, the CDR3 reads TGTGCCAGCAGCTTAGCAGGCTTTCAGGCGCGGGGCTACACCTTC.

The chain combines TRBV19 with TRBJ2-2; D is ambiguous. With 3 bases removed from V and 0 bases from J, the gap between germline ends came to 11 bases. The V gene's germline CDR1 is LNHDA and CDR2 SQIVND (reference sequence). The CDR3 runs to 16 residues. CDR3 amino acids: CASSIRTGPNTGELFF. In nucleotides, the CDR3 is TGTGCCAGTAGTATCAGAACGGGTCCGAACACCGGGGAGCTGTTTTTT.

The V gene is TRBV11-2, the J gene TRBJ1-5; D perhaps matches TRBD1 (6 bases). Looked up from germline, CDR1 is SGHAT and CDR2 is FQNNGV. The CDR3 is made up of 16 amino acids. Trimming stripped 5 bases from V and 3 bases from J, with 17 bases between. CDR3 protein: CASSPTDRLNNQPQHF. CDR3 nucleotides: TGTGCCAGCAGCCCCACTGACAGGCTTAACAATCAGCCCCAGCATTTT.

The V and J genes are TRBV5-1 and TRBJ2-1; 10 bases are shared with TRBD2. The CDR3 is 13 residues long. V lost 4 bases, J lost 10 bases, and 5 bases stayed unmatched. Germline assignment: CDR1 SGHRS and CDR2 YFSETQ. In nucleotides, the CDR3 is TGCGCCAGCAGCCCCGAGACTAGCGGGGAGCAGTTCTTC. Residues: CASSPETSGEQFF.

V is TRBV2 and J is TRBJ1-2, with 9 nucleotides matching TRBD1. J lost 4 bases, V lost 8 bases, and 5 bases had no gene match. In germline, CDR1 is SNHLY, CDR2 FYNNEI. The CDR3 spans 13 residues. Here the CDR3 reads CASSGQGTYGYTF. The CDR3 DNA follows: TGTGCCAGCTCCGGACAGGGGACCTATGGCTACACCTTC.

This clone was counted only a few times. The chain employs TRBV15 and TRBJ1-3; D gene unclear. Trimming took off 0 bases at V and 3 bases at J, with 12 bases between the two ends. Germline-derived CDR1 and CDR2 are LNHNV and YYDKDF (reference sequence). The CDR3 extends over 16 amino acids. CDR3 DNA: TGTGCCACCAGCAGAGATCCCCCCGGGGTTGGAAACACCATATATTTT. It codes for CATSRDPPGVGNTIYF. Looking up the rest from reference TRBV15 and TRBJ1-3 gives the full variable domain: DAMVIQNPRYQVTQFGKPVTLSCSQTLNHNVMYWYQQKSSQAPKLLFHYYDKDFNNEADTPDNFQSRRPNTSFCFLDIRSPGLGDTAMYLCATSRDPPGVGNTIYFGEGSWLTVV.

The chain links TRBV5-4 to TRBJ1-5, with 7 nucleotides matching TRBD1. Germline CDR1 is SGHNT and CDR2 is YYREEE (reference sequence). The V segment lost 4 bases and the J segment 7 bases; nucleotides outside the gene matches: 20. The CDR3 has 18 amino acids. The CDR3, as DNA: TGTGCCAGCAGCCAAGACCGCGAGGGGGCAGGCAGAGGGCAGCCCCAGCATTTT. It encodes CASSQDREGAGRGQPQHF.

This chain connects TRBV5-1 to TRBJ1-1, with 10 bases aligning to TRBD1. The CDR3 spans 15 residues. Germline assignment: CDR1 SGHRS and CDR2 YFSETQ. Trimming cost V 0 bases and J 4 bases; bases outside gene matches: 3. Written as DNA, the CDR3 is TGCGCCAGCAGCTTGGCCGGGACAGGGGCCACTGAAGCTTTCTTT. Residues: CASSLAGTGATEAFF.

The J gene is TRBJ1-1, the V gene TRBV19, with D maybe TRBD1 (6 bases). The V and J ends lost 9 bases and 1 base respectively, with 21 bases between them. Germline V gene data show CDR1 as LNHDA and CDR2 as SQIVND (reference sequence). The CDR3 is 16 amino acids. CDR3 bases: TGTGCCAGCCAAAGGTTCGGGGGCGGGTGGAACACTGAAGCTTTCTTT. It encodes CASQRFGGGWNTEAFF.

The chain carries TRBV27 and TRBJ1-3; a weak D match, TRBD1 (5 bases). The germline V gene has CDR1 MNHEY and CDR2 SMNVEV (reference sequence). This CDR3 is built from 15 residues. The V and J ends lost 3 bases and 0 bases respectively, with 9 bases between them. The CDR3: CASSLEGFSGNTIYF. The CDR3 nucleotides are TGTGCCAGCAGTTTGGAGGGGTTCTCTGGAAACACCATATATTTT.

The chain couples TRBV5-4 to TRBJ2-2, with a tentative D call TRBD2 (5 bases). The V gene lost 4 bases and the J gene lost 5 bases, with 9 bases spanning the gap. This CDR3 is built from 13 residues. In germline, CDR1 is SGHNT, CDR2 YYREEE (reference sequence). CDR3 residues: CASSPDWTGELFF. The CDR3 coding sequence is TGTGCCAGCAGCCCGGACTGGACCGGGGAGCTGTTTTTT.

The V call is TRBV18, the J call TRBJ1-4; 9 nucleotides line up with TRBD1. The length of the CDR3 is 15 residues. Germline V gene lookup returns CDR1 KGHSH and CDR2 LQKENI. The V segment lost 0 bases and the J segment 8 bases; nucleotides outside the gene matches: 4. CDR3 sequence reads: CASSPPDRGGEKLFF. In DNA, the CDR3 is TGTGCCAGCTCACCACCGGACAGGGGAGGAGAAAAACTGTTTTTT.

The chain employs TRBV9 and TRBJ2-5, with a weak D call TRBD1 (5 bases). Trimming shortened V by 2 bases and J by 1 base, and 9 bases separated the two germline ends. Per germline, CDR1 SGDLS and CDR2 YYNGEE. CDR3 length equals 14 residues. The CDR3 DNA is TGTGCCAGCAGCGTGGGGCTAACCCAAGAGACCCAGTACTTC. This encodes CASSVGLTQETQYF.

V and J are TRBV6-6 and TRBJ2-7; tentatively, D is TRBD1 or TRBD2 (5 bases each). V lost 6 bases, J lost 4 bases, and 16 bases lay in between. Germline V gives CDR1 MNHNY, CDR2 SVGAGI (reference sequence). The CDR3 runs to 14 residues. DNA for the CDR3: TGTGCCAGCAGAATCTTTCTAGGGGAGTACGAGCAGTACTTC. It yields the protein CASRIFLGEYEQYF.

The V call is TRBV28, the J call TRBJ1-2; D not certain. Looked up from germline, CDR1 is MDHEN and CDR2 is SYDVKM. V was cut by 5 bases and J by 4 bases, with 11 bases left in between. The CDR3 length is 13 residues. This CDR3 is CASSTAGFYGYTF. The CDR3 DNA reads TGTGCCAGCAGTACTGCGGGGTTCTATGGCTACACCTTC.

This chain links TRBV29-1 with TRBJ2-7; D might be TRBD1 (5 bases). The V end was cut by 3 bases, the J end by 0 bases, with 6 bases between. From germline, CDR1 is SQVTM and CDR2 ANQGSEA. This CDR3 comprises 12 residues. CDR3 loop: CSVETASYEQYF. CDR3 DNA: TGCAGCGTTGAGACAGCCTCCTACGAGCAGTACTTC.

V gene TRBV6-6 combines with J gene TRBJ1-5, with a possible D match to TRBD1 (6 bases). The V gene lost 6 bases and the J gene lost 4 bases, with 19 bases spanning the gap. The CDR3 is made up of 16 amino acids. Germline loops: CDR1 MNHNY, CDR2 SVGAGI (reference sequence). As DNA, the CDR3 is TGTGCCAGCAGGGCCAGACCAGGGGTTGAGAATCAGCCCCAGCATTTT. As protein: CASRARPGVENQPQHF.

In DNA form, the CDR3 reads TGCGCCAGCAGCCAAGAGCTCTCGACACGGCGTTCACCCCTCCACTTT. This codes for CASSQELSTRRSPLHF. The V gene is TRBV4-1, the J gene TRBJ1-6; D unclear. This CDR3 is 16 amino acids long. CDR1 and CDR2 (germline): MGHRA, YSYEKL. The V end was cut by 0 bases, the J end by 9 bases, with 15 bases between.

The chain employs TRBV19 and TRBJ2-6; D is perhaps TRBD1 (5 bases). This CDR3 is 18 amino acids long. CDR1 LNHDA and CDR2 SQIVND come from the germline V gene (reference sequence). Trimming shortened V by 3 bases and J by 2 bases, and 17 bases separated the two germline ends. The CDR3 loop reads CASSMADSPIPGANVLTF. The CDR3 region has the DNA TGTGCCAGTAGTATGGCCGACAGTCCAATCCCTGGGGCCAACGTCCTGACTTTC.

V is TRBV11-3 and J is TRBJ1-1, with D unclear. The CDR3 extends over 14 amino acids. The V gene's germline CDR1 is SGHNT and CDR2 YENEEA. The V and J ends lost 1 base and 1 base respectively, with 7 bases between them. The CDR3 DNA follows: TGTGCCAGCAGCTTAGGACACTCGAACACTGAAGCTTTCTTT. Encoded protein: CASSLGHSNTEAFF.